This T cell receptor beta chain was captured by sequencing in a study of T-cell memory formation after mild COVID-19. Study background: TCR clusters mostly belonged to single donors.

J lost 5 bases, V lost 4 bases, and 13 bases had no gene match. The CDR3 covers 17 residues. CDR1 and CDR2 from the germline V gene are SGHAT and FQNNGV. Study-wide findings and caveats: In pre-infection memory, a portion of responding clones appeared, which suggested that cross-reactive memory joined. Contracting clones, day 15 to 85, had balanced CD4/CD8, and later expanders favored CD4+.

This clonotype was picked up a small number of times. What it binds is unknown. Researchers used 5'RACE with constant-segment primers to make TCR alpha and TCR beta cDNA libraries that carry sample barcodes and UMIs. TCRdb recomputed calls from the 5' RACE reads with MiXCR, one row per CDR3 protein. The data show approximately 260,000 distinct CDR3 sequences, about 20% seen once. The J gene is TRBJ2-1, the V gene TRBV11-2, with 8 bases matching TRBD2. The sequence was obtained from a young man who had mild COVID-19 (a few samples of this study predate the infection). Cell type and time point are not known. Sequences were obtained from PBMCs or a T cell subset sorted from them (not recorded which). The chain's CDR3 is CASSSPRLAQGDNEQFF. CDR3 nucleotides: TGTGCCAGCAGCTCCCCAAGACTAGCGCAAGGGGACAATGAGCAGTTCTTC.